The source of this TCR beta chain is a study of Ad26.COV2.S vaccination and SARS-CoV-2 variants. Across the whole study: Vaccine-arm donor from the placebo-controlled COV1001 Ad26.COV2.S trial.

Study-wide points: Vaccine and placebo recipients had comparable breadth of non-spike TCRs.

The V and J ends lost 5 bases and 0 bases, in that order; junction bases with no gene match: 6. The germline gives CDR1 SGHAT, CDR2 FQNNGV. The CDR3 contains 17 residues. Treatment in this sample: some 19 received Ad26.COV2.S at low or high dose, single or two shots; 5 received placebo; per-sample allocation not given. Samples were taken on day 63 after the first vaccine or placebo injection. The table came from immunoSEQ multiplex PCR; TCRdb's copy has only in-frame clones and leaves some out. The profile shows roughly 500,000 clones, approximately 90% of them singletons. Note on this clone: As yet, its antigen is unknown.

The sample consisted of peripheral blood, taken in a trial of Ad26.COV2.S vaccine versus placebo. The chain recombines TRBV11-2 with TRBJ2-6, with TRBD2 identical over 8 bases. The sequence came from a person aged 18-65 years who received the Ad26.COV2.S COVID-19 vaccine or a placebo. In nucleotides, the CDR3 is TGTGCCAGCAGCCTAGCGGGCGCCACCTCTGGGGCCAACGTCCTGACTTTC. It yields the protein CASSLAGATSGANVLTF.